A single sample is the source of the 17 T cell receptor beta chains below, sequenced in a study of neurological immune-mediated disorders. MiXCR was run by TCRdb on the 5' RACE reads, yielding one entry per CDR3 protein. Here the sample spans about 66,000 distinct CDR3 sequences, about 4.2% being singletons. Sequencing used PBMCs. The receptors stem from a man aged 30 to 45 with multiple sclerosis.

This clonotype was recorded many times. In nucleotides, the CDR3 is TGCGCCAGCAGCTTATTCGACAGGGGTGAAGCTTTCTTT. This translates into CASSLFDRGEAFF. The genes are TRBV4-1 and TRBJ1-1; TRBD1 agrees at 8 bases. V shed 5 bases and J 7 bases; nucleotides not matched to a gene: 6. The CDR3 is 13 amino acids. CDR1 is MGHRA and CDR2 is YSYEKL in the germline V gene.

A word on this clonotype: An end of the junction differs from the germline gene, which may be a read error. The chain has TRBV20-1 and TRBJ1-6, with 8 bases matching TRBD1. The CDR3 extends over 14 amino acids. Germline V gene sequence: CDR1 DFQATT, CDR2 SNEGSKA (reference sequence). CDR3 nucleotide sequence: TGCAGTGCCCAGCCTTGGACAGGGACTAGGACCCTCAACTTT. It is translated as CSAQPWTGTRTLNF.

This clonotype was seen at least ten times. CDR3 sequence (DNA): TGCGCCAGCAGCGGATCCTTAGGGATAGAGACCCAGTACTTC. Translation gives CASSGSLGIETQYF. The chain joins TRBV5-1 to TRBJ2-5; no definite D call. Germline CDR1 SGHRS, CDR2 YFSETQ. Trimming took off 4 bases at V and 4 bases at J, with 14 bases between the two ends. This CDR3 is built from 14 residues.

This clonotype was observed a few times. Mismatch with germline at one junction end may stem from a read error. This chain connects TRBV11-2 to TRBJ1-6; D is possibly TRBD1 (5 bases). Germline V gives CDR1 SGHAT, CDR2 FQNNGV. The CDR3 is made up of 15 amino acids. The CDR3 protein is CASSLQGSYNSPLNF. The CDR3 DNA is TGTGCCAGCAGCTTACAGGGTTCCTATAATTCACCCCTCAACTTT.

This clonotype was counted ten times or more. The chain uses TRBV20-1 and TRBJ2-5; D is unresolved. V was cut by 3 bases and J by 2 bases, with 13 bases left in between. CDR3 size: 14 residues. The germline CDR1 and CDR2 sequences are DFQATT and SNEGSKA (reference sequence). The CDR3 DNA is TGCAGTGCTAGGGAAAGAGGTAGACAAGAGACCCAGTACTTC. Its translation: CSARERGRQETQYF.

The J gene is TRBJ2-1, the V gene TRBV6-5, with TRBD1 identical over 7 bases. Germline V gene sequence: CDR1 MNHEY, CDR2 SVGAGI. The CDR3 is made up of 15 amino acids. V shed 5 bases and J 2 bases; nucleotides not matched to a gene: 6. The CDR3 is CASSLRQGTYNEQFF. The CDR3 region has the DNA TGTGCCAGCAGTCTAAGACAGGGAACCTACAATGAGCAGTTCTTC.

This clonotype was detected ten times or more. The V call is TRBV7-8, the J call TRBJ2-7; D is uncertain. The CDR3 consists of 13 residues. The V end was cut by 5 bases, the J end by 3 bases, with 11 bases between. CDR1 and CDR2 (germline): SGHVS, FQNEAQ. CDR3 sequence: CASSPRDLYEQYF. The CDR3 DNA reads TGTGCCAGCAGCCCGCGAGATCTCTACGAGCAGTACTTC.

This clonotype was observed many times. The CDR3 spells CSAGGQFSYEQYF. The CDR3 DNA reads TGCAGTGCCGGGGGGCAGTTCTCCTACGAGCAGTACTTC. The V gene is TRBV20-1, the J gene TRBJ2-7; perhaps TRBD2 as D (7 bases). The CDR3 is 13 residues long. Looked up from germline, CDR1 is DFQATT and CDR2 is SNEGSKA (reference sequence). Trimming shortened V by 6 bases and J by 0 bases, and 12 bases separated the two germline ends.

This clonotype was counted many times. The J gene is TRBJ2-1, the V gene TRBV7-2; 12 bases are a match to TRBD2. Germline trimming cut 5 bases from V and 6 bases from J; bases unmatched to any gene: 5. This CDR3 comprises 15 residues. The germline gives CDR1 SGHTA, CDR2 FQGNSA. CDR3 DNA: TGTGCCAGCAGCCCCAGACTAGCGGGGGTCAATGAGCAGTTCTTC. This encodes CASSPRLAGVNEQFF.

This clonotype was seen at least ten times. This rearrangement joins TRBV7-2 to TRBJ1-5; no clear D gene. Per germline, CDR1 SGHTA and CDR2 FQGNSA. The CDR3 runs 13 residues. With 1 base removed from V and 7 bases from J, the gap between germline ends came to 8 bases. The CDR3 sequence is CASSLGLGQPQHF. The CDR3 DNA reads as TGTGCCAGCAGCTTAGGGTTGGGCCAGCCCCAGCATTTT.

This clonotype appeared many times. The genes are TRBV29-1 and TRBJ1-2; TRBD1 matches at 7 bases. Germline V CDR1 and CDR2: SQVTM, ANQGSEA. CDR3 length: 13 amino acids. With 7 bases clipped from V and 6 bases from J, the junction kept 11 bases outside the gene matches. In DNA, the CDR3 is TGCAGCGCTGGGACAGAAGAAAGCCATGGCTACACCTTC. Translating gives CSAGTEESHGYTF.

This clonotype was recorded a few times. V gene TRBV29-1 combines with J gene TRBJ1-1; TRBD1 agrees at 7 bases. This CDR3 has 12 amino acids. Unmatched junction bases numbered 4, after V lost 6 bases and J lost 3 bases. CDR1 is SQVTM and CDR2 is ANQGSEA in the germline V gene. The CDR3 loop reads CSVGDSYTEAFF. Here the CDR3 DNA reads TGCAGCGTCGGGGACAGCTACACTGAAGCTTTCTTT. The complete variable domain, with remaining parts taken from reference TRBV29-1 and TRBJ1-1, reads SAVISQKPSRDICQRGTSLTIQCQVDSQVTMMFWYRQQPGQSLTLIATANQGSEATYESGFVIDKFPISRPNLTFSTLTVSNMSPEDSSIYLCSVGDSYTEAFFGQGTRLTVV.

This clonotype was picked up many times. This chain joins TRBV25-1 and TRBJ1-1; 11 nucleotides agree with TRBD1. Germline values: CDR1 MGHDK, CDR2 SYGVNS. V was pared by 4 bases and J by 12 bases, with 1 base of the junction left unmatched. This CDR3 has 11 residues. CDR3 sequence: CASSGDRGSFF. The CDR3 region has the DNA TGTGCCAGCAGTGGGGACAGGGGGTCTTTCTTT.

This clonotype was counted many times. V usage is TRBV11-2 and J usage is TRBJ2-1; D possibly uses TRBD1 or TRBD2 (5 bases each). Germline V gives CDR1 SGHAT, CDR2 FQNNGV. The CDR3 runs 16 residues. The V end was cut by 2 bases, the J end by 4 bases, with 15 bases between. CDR3 coding DNA: TGTGCCAGCAGCTTACGTTCCAGGGACCTATACAATGAGCAGTTCTTC. It is translated as CASSLRSRDLYNEQFF.

In its sample, this clonotype was seen many times. The CDR3 loop reads CASTPRTAEETQYF. CDR3 nucleotide sequence: TGCGCCAGCACCCCCAGGACAGCTGAAGAGACCCAGTACTTC. The gene calls are TRBV4-1 and TRBJ2-5, with D possibly being TRBD1 (6 bases). CDR1 and CDR2 (germline): MGHRA, YSYEKL. The CDR3 extends over 14 amino acids. V was cut by 7 bases and J by 3 bases, with 15 bases left in between.

This clonotype appeared many times. The rearrangement joins TRBV6-1 to TRBJ2-3; 11 bases fit TRBD2. Germline V gene sequence: CDR1 MNHNS, CDR2 SASEGT. V shed 2 bases and J 3 bases; nucleotides not matched to a gene: 7. The CDR3 has 17 amino acids. The CDR3 DNA reads as TGTGCCAGCAGTGAAAACGGTCTAGCGGGGGGAACAGATACGCAGTATTTT. It translates to CASSENGLAGGTDTQYF.

This clonotype was detected ten times or more. This chain joins TRBV30 and TRBJ2-2; possibly TRBD1 or TRBD2 for D (5 bases each). The V end lost 0 bases, the J end lost 3 bases, and 11 bases lay between the germline ends. The CDR3 length is 15 residues. Germline CDR1 is GTSNPN and CDR2 is SVGIG (reference sequence). The CDR3 DNA is TGTGCCTGGAGTGTACGGGGCGCGGACACCGGGGAGCTGTTTTTT. This sequence encodes CAWSVRGADTGELFF.